A single T cell receptor (beta chain) is shown here with its context. This entry is derived from a study of blood T cell repertoires in COVID-19. Sequencing used immunoSEQ multiplex PCR; TCRdb keeps in-frame clones, though not all of them. The table lists 200,000 to 250,000 clones, approximately 90% of them singletons, with about 1% in the top ten. The sequencing input was PBMCs or T cells enriched from blood (not recorded which). The source of this sequence is a man aged 50 or older who had been exposed to COVID-19.

The CDR3 sequence: CASSQPGLAGGSSTDTQYF. The CDR3 coding sequence is TGCGCCAGCAGCCAGCCCGGACTAGCGGGGGGCTCTAGCACAGATACGCAGTATTTT. The chain combines TRBV4-1 with TRBJ2-3, with 14 bases that match TRBD2. Germline loops: CDR1 MGHRA, CDR2 YSYEKL. V shed 3 bases, J shed 0 bases, and the junction held 8 bases outside the gene matches. The CDR3 loop spans 19 amino acids.